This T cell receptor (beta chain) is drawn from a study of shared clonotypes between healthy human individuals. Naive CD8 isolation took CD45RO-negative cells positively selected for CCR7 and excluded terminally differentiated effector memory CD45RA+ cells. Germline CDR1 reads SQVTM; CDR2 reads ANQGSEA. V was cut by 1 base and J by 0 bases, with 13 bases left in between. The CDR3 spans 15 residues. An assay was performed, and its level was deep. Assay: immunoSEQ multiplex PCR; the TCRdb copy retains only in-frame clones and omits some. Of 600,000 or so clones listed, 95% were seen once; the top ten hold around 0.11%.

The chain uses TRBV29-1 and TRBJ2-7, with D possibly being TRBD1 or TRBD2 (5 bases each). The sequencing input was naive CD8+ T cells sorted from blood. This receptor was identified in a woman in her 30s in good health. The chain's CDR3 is CSVEGGTRSSYEQYF. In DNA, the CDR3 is TGCAGCGTTGAAGGAGGGACGAGGAGCTCCTACGAGCAGTACTTC.